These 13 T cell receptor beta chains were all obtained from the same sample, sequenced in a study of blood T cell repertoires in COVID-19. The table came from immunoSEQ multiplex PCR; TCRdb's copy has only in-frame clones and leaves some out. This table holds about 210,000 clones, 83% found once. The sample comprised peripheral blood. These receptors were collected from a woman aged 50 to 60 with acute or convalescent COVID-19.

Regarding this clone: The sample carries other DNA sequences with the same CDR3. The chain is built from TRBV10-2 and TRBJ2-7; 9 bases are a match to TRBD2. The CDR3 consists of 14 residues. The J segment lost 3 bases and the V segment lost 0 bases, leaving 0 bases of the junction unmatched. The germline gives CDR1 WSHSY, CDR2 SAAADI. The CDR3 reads CASSESTSGYEQYF. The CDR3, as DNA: TGCGCCAGCAGTGAGTCGACTAGCGGCTACGAGCAGTACTTC.

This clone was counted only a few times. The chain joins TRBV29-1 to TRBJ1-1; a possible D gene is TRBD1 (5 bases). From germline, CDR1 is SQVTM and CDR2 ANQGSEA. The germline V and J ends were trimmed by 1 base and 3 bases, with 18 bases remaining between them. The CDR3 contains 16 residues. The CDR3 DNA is TGCAGCGTTGAAGCCACCTCAGATAGGGGATACACTGAAGCTTTCTTT. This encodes CSVEATSDRGYTEAFF.

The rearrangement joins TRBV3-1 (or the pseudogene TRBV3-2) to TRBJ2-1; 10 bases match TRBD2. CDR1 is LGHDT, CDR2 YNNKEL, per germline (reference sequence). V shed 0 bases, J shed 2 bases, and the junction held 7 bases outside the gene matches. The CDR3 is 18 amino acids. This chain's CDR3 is CASSQDDLAGVPYNEQFF. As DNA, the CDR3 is TGTGCCAGCAGCCAAGATGACCTAGCGGGAGTACCCTACAATGAGCAGTTCTTC.

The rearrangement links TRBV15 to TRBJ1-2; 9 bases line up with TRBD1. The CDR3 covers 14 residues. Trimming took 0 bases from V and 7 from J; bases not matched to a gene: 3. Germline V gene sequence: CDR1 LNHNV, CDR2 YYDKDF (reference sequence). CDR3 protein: CATSRDRDRVGYTF. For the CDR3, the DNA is TGTGCCACCAGCAGAGATAGGGACAGGGTTGGCTACACCTTC.

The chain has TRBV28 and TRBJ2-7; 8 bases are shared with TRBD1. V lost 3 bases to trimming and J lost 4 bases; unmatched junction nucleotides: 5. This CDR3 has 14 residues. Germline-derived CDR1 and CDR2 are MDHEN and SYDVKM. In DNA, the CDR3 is TGTGCCAGCAGTTTGCCCAGGGGGCGGTACGAGCAGTACTTC. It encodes CASSLPRGRYEQYF.

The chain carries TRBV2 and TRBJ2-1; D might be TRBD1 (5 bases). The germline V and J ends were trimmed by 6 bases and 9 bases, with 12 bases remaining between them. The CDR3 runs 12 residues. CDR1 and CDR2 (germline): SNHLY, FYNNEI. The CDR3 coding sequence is TGTGCCAGCAGCTCAAGGGGTACTGAGCAGTTCTTC. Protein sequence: CASSSRGTEQFF.

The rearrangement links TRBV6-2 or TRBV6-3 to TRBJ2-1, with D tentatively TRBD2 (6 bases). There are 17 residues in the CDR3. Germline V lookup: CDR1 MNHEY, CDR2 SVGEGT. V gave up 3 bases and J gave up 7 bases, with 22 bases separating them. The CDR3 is CASSYVIRRELGNEQFF. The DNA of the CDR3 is TGTGCCAGCAGTTATGTTATTAGGAGGGAGCTAGGGAATGAGCAGTTCTTC.

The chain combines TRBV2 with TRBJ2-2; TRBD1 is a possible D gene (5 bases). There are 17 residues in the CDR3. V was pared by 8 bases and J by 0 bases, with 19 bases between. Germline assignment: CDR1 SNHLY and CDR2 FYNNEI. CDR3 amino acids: CASFPASGRANTGELFF. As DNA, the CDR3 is TGTGCCAGCTTCCCGGCGTCGGGCAGGGCGAACACCGGGGAGCTGTTTTTT. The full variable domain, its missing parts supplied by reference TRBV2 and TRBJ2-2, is EPEVTQTPSHQVTQMGQEVILRCVPISNHLYFYWYRQILGQKVEFLVSFYNNEISEKSEIFDDQFSVERPDGSNFTLKIRSTKLEDSAMYFCASFPASGRANTGELFFGEGSRLTVL.

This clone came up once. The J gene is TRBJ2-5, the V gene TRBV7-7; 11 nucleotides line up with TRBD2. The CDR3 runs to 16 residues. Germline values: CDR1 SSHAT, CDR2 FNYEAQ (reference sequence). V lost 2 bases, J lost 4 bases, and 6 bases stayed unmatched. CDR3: CASSLSLAGGGETQYF. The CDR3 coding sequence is TGTGCCAGCAGCTTAAGCCTAGCGGGAGGTGGAGAGACCCAGTACTTC.

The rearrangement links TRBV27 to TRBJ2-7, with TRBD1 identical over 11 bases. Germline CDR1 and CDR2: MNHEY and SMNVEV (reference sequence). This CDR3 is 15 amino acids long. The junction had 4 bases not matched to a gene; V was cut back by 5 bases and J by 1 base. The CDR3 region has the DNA TGTGCCAGCAGTCCAGGGACAGGGGGGTCCTACGAGCAGTACTTC. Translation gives CASSPGTGGSYEQYF.

This CDR3 reads CATPKGPGANYGYTF. DNA of the CDR3: TGTGCCACCCCTAAGGGGCCTGGAGCTAACTATGGCTACACCTTC. The chain couples TRBV28 to TRBJ1-2; possible D gene TRBD1, 5 bases. The CDR3 length is 15 residues. Germline V gene data show CDR1 as MDHEN and CDR2 as SYDVKM. Trimming took 10 bases from V and 0 from J, leaving 18 bases between them.

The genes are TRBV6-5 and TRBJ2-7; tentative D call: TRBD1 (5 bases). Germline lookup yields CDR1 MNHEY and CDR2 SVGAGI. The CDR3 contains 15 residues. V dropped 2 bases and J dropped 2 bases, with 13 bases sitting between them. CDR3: CASSYKGQVPYEQYF. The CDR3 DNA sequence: TGTGCCAGCAGTTACAAGGGGCAGGTCCCCTACGAGCAGTACTTC.

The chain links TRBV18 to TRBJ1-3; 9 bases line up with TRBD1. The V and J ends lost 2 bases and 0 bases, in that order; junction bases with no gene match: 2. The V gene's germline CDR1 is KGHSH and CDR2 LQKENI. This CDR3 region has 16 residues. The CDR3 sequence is CASSPGQGYSGNTIYF. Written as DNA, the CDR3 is TGTGCCAGCTCACCAGGACAGGGGTACTCTGGAAACACCATATATTTT.